This TCR beta chain was captured by sequencing in a study of beta chain features in type 1 diabetes. The CDR3 contains 16 residues. Germline V gives CDR1 LNHNV, CDR2 YYDKDF (reference sequence). V lost 2 bases to trimming and J lost 6 bases, with 18 bases between them. Study results and caveats: Type 1 diabetes patients had moderately but significantly shorter TCRB CDR3s in all four CD4+ subsets. VDJ junctions from type 1 diabetes patients carried fewer insertions and larger deletions.

Every isolated RNA sample was fully reverse transcribed, so sequencing captured expressed TCRB transcripts. Libraries were prepared by immunoSEQ multiplex PCR; TCRdb keeps only in-frame clonotypes and omits some of them. The data show about 400,000 clones, roughly 12% seen once. A word on this clone: The antigen is not known.

The collection from each donor was one heparinised blood draw averaging roughly 100 mL. CD45RO/CCR7/CD25/CD127/CD95/CD27 sorting isolated CD4+ naive, central memory, regulatory and stem cell-like memory cells. The chain recombines TRBV15 with TRBJ2-3, with TRBD2 as a possible D gene (5 bases). The sample taken for sequencing was naive CD4+ T cells from blood. This sequence originates from a man younger than 30 in good health. This chain's CDR3 is CATSRSAAPGGDTQYF. DNA for the CDR3: TGTGCCACCAGCAGATCCGCAGCCCCTGGCGGGGATACGCAGTATTTT.